The clone carrying this T cell receptor (beta chain) came up many times. Antigen specificity is unknown. These data originate in a study of T cells in Graves' hyperthyroidism and ophthalmopathy. TCR beta CDR3 sequences were amplified from RNA transcripts. A first-round RT-PCR of the TCR CDR3 used the HTBI primer set. TCRdb processed the multiplex PCR reads anew with MiXCR; each CDR3 protein has one entry. Here the sample spans roughly 420,000 distinct CDR3 sequences, 15% to 17% being singletons. The germline V and J ends were trimmed by 7 bases and 5 bases, with 18 bases remaining between them. Germline CDR1 and CDR2: MNHEY and SVGEGT. The length of the CDR3 is 15 residues. Points from the study as a whole: Ophthalmopathy cases were set apart from stable hyperthyroidism by a 13 V-J model.

The patients, who ranged from 18 to 65 in age, presented with newly diagnosed hyperthyroidism lasting under 2 months. Diagnoses rested on clinical symptoms, serum thyroxine and TRAb, thyroid ultrasound and orbital computed tomography. The source of this sequence is a woman aged 18-29 years with Graves' hyperthyroidism. Sequenced input: blood. This sequence joins TRBV6-2 or TRBV6-3 and TRBJ1-5; the D gene is possibly TRBD1 (5 bases). The CDR3 nucleotides are TGTGCCAGCACATTCACGGCAGGGACCCATCAGCCCCAGCATTTT. Translating gives CASTFTAGTHQPQHF.